What follows is one TCR beta chain and its context. Its antigen remains unknown. From RNA, the CDR3 regions of TCR beta chains were amplified and sequenced. HTBI primers were employed in first-round RT-PCR, then a second-round multiplex PCR followed. TCRdb ran MiXCR on the multiplex PCR reads and lists one entry per CDR3 protein. Found here are 600,000 to 950,000 distinct CDR3 sequences, approximately 40% of them singletons; the top ten hold approximately 43%. Germline-derived CDR1 and CDR2 are SNHLY and FYNNEI. With 5 bases clipped from V and 7 bases from J, the junction kept 9 bases outside the gene matches. The CDR3 contains 16 residues. These data come from a study of Graves' ophthalmopathy and Graves' hyperthyroidism. The study, taken as a whole, reports: In blood, most expanded thyroid clonotypes above 0.001 frequency were also detected.

The sequenced material came from peripheral blood. V and J are TRBV2 and TRBJ2-7, with 15 bases identical to TRBD2. This clonotype was sampled from an adult man with Graves' ophthalmopathy. The CDR3 nucleotides read TGTGCCAGCAGTTATGGACTAGCGGGAGGGCCGAGTGAGCAGTACTTC. Its translation is CASSYGLAGGPSEQYF.